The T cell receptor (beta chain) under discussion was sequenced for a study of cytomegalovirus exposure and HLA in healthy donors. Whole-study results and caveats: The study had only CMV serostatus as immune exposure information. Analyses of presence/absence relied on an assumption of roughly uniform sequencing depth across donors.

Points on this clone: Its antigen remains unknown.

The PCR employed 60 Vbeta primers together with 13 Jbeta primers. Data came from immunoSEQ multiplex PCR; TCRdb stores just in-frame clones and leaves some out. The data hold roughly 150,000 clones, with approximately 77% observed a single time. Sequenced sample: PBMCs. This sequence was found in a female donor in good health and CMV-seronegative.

The CDR3: CASSSDGGSYQETQYF. The CDR3 nucleotides read TGTGCCAGTAGCTCCGATGGGGGCAGCTACCAAGAGACCCAGTACTTC. V gene TRBV19 combines with J gene TRBJ2-5; D may be TRBD1 (6 bases). Trimming removed 6 bases at V and 0 bases at J, with 17 bases between. The CDR3 totals 16 residues. Germline V lookup: CDR1 LNHDA, CDR2 SQIVND (reference sequence).